Presented here are 19 T cell receptor beta chains from one specimen sequenced in a study of T cell changes during pregnancy in multiple sclerosis. Assay used: immunoSEQ multiplex PCR; TCRdb lists only in-frame clones, some missing. The sample lists about 130,000 clones; about 96% were seen once. The source material was peripheral blood, sampled after pregnancy. Receptors were obtained from a female donor with multiple sclerosis, enrolled in a pregnancy study.

Comment on this clone: A junction end diverges from the germline sequence, so it may reflect a read error. The chain is built from TRBV19 and TRBJ2-5; 14 nucleotides match TRBD2. Germline V gives CDR1 LNHDA, CDR2 SQIVND (reference sequence). This CDR3 comprises 15 residues. The CDR3 here is CASSRLAGGQGTQYF. CDR3 in DNA: TGTGCCAGTAGCAGACTAGCGGGAGGGCAAGGGACCCAGTACTTC.

The chain employs TRBV2 and TRBJ1-1; 8 bases map to TRBD1. CDR3 length: 14 residues. CDR1 is SNHLY, CDR2 FYNNEI, per germline. V shed 5 bases, J shed 4 bases, and the junction held 6 bases outside the gene matches. The CDR3 DNA reads TGTGCCAGCAGTACACAGACAGGGGCCACTGAAGCTTTCTTT. Translation gives CASSTQTGATEAFF.

This clone was recorded once. The CDR3 region has the DNA TGTGCCAGCAGCCAAGACGGGGATTCGTCACCCCTCCACTTT. Translation gives CASSQDGDSSPLHF. The gene calls are TRBV4-2 and TRBJ1-6; D gene unclear. The CDR3 sequence is 14 residues long. Trimming left V 0 bases short and J 10 bases short, with 10 bases between. In germline, CDR1 is LGHNA, CDR2 YNFKEQ.

The chain combines TRBV11-2 with TRBJ2-1; 7 bases are a match to TRBD2. Germline V gene data show CDR1 as SGHAT and CDR2 as FQNNGV. The CDR3 sequence is 16 residues long. V dropped 5 bases and J dropped 2; count of bases not matched to a gene: 9. The CDR3 DNA follows: TGTGCCAGCAGCCCACAGTTAGGGACTACCTACAATGAGCAGTTCTTC. Its protein product is CASSPQLGTTYNEQFF.

The rearrangement uses TRBV5-1 and TRBJ2-7; 7 bases fit TRBD2. The CDR3 runs to 14 residues. Trimming cost V 0 bases and J 7 bases; bases outside gene matches: 7. The germline V gene encodes CDR1 SGHRS and CDR2 YFSETQ. The CDR3 is CASSLGLSGEEQYF. Here the CDR3 DNA reads TGCGCCAGCAGCTTGGGGCTGAGCGGGGAGGAGCAGTACTTC. Complete variable domain (other parts from reference TRBV5-1 and TRBJ2-7): KAGVTQTPRYLIKTRGQQVTLSCSPISGHRSVSWYQQTPGQGLQFLFEYFSETQRNKGNFPGRFSGRQFSNSRSEMNVSTLELGDSALYLCASSLGLSGEEQYFGPGTRLTVT.

The V gene is TRBV4-2, the J gene TRBJ1-1; 7 positions match TRBD1. The CDR3 totals 16 residues. The germline gives CDR1 LGHNA, CDR2 YNFKEQ. The junction had 13 bases not matched to a gene; V was cut back by 3 bases and J by 6 bases. CDR3 DNA sequence: TGTGCCAGCAGCCAGATCGGGACGGGGACAGACGCTGAAGCTTTCTTT. Amino acid sequence: CASSQIGTGTDAEAFF.

V gene TRBV4-1 combines with J gene TRBJ1-1; 9 bases map to TRBD1. Unmatched junction bases numbered 12, after V lost 4 bases and J lost 6 bases. Per the germline V gene, CDR1 is MGHRA and CDR2 is YSYEKL. The CDR3 loop spans 16 amino acids. The CDR3 sequence is CASSPNPGQGTSEAFF. The CDR3 DNA reads as TGCGCCAGCAGCCCCAATCCGGGACAGGGTACCTCTGAAGCTTTCTTT.

This clone has only one observation. V and J are TRBV29-1 and TRBJ2-2; TRBD2 is a possible D gene (6 bases). Germline values: CDR1 SQVTM, CDR2 ANQGSEA. The length of the CDR3 is 12 residues. V gave up 5 bases and J gave up 6 bases, with 10 bases separating them. CDR3 in DNA: TGCAGCGTTCCTGGCGGGGCCGGGGAGCTGTTTTTT. This sequence encodes CSVPGGAGELFF.

The genes are TRBV28 and TRBJ2-3, with 9 bases aligning to TRBD1. The CDR3 runs to 14 residues. From germline, CDR1 is MDHEN and CDR2 SYDVKM. V lost 6 bases to trimming and J lost 7 bases; unmatched junction nucleotides: 8. This chain's CDR3 is CASRGTGPRYTQYF. For the CDR3, the DNA is TGTGCCAGCAGGGGGACAGGGCCTAGGTATACGCAGTATTTT.

Details on this clone: Additional DNA sequences in this sample encode the identical CDR3. The chain recombines TRBV27 with TRBJ2-6; D uncertain. The germline gives CDR1 MNHEY, CDR2 SMNVEV (reference sequence). This CDR3 is built from 13 residues. The ends were cut back, 5 bases at V and 0 bases at J, with 2 bases in the middle. In DNA form, the CDR3 reads TGTGCCAGCAGTCTCTCTGGGGCCAACGTCCTGACTTTC. Translation gives CASSLSGANVLTF.

V and J are TRBV7-9 and TRBJ2-3, with TRBD2 matching 8 bases. Germline V lookup: CDR1 SEHNR, CDR2 FQNEAQ (reference sequence). V shed 1 base, J shed 5 bases, and the junction held 2 bases outside the gene matches. The CDR3 contains 14 residues. The CDR3 DNA follows: TGTGCCAGCAGCTTAGAACTAGCGGTAGATACGCAGTATTTT. Translating it yields CASSLELAVDTQYF.

This chain links TRBV9 with TRBJ1-1; possible D gene TRBD1, 6 bases. Germline V gives CDR1 SGDLS, CDR2 YYNGEE. This CDR3 has 14 residues. Between the trimmed V and J ends, which lost 4 bases and 1 base, there was a span of 11 bases. The CDR3 sequence: CASSPEQGNTEAFF. In DNA, the CDR3 is TGTGCCAGCAGCCCGGAACAGGGGAACACTGAAGCTTTCTTT.

This chain links TRBV9 with TRBJ2-1, with 10 bases matching TRBD2. V trimming: 3 bases; J trimming: 3 bases; junction bases outside the gene matches: 6. The germline V gene encodes CDR1 SGDLS and CDR2 YYNGEE. The CDR3 is made up of 16 amino acids. This CDR3 is CASSATLAGIYNEQFF. The CDR3 DNA follows: TGTGCCAGCAGCGCGACACTAGCGGGAATCTACAATGAGCAGTTCTTC. Combining the CDR3 with reference TRBV9 and TRBJ2-1 gives the whole variable domain DSGVTQTPKHLITATGQRVTLRCSPRSGDLSVYWYQQSLDQGLQFLIQYYNGEERAKGNILERFSAQQFPDLHSELNLSSLELGDSALYFCASSATLAGIYNEQFFGPGTRLTVL.

Points on this clone: Other DNA sequences within the sample encode an identical CDR3. This chain connects TRBV7-8 to TRBJ1-1; D ambiguous. Deletions cut 1 base from V and 4 bases from J, with 7 bases between. The CDR3 length is 13 residues. Looked up from germline, CDR1 is SGHVS and CDR2 is FQNEAQ. The CDR3 sequence: CASSLGGGTEAFF. For the CDR3, the DNA is TGTGCCAGCAGCTTAGGGGGAGGCACTGAAGCTTTCTTT.

This chain uses TRBV9 with TRBJ1-1; 7 bases match TRBD1. Germline V lookup: CDR1 SGDLS, CDR2 YYNGEE. Losses at the gene ends were 3 bases for V and 5 bases for J; bases not matched to a gene: 10. This CDR3 region has 15 residues. This chain's CDR3 is CASSEDRVGRTEAFF. CDR3 bases: TGTGCCAGCAGCGAAGACAGGGTTGGGAGGACTGAAGCTTTCTTT.

V and J are TRBV4-2 and TRBJ2-1, with 7 bases matching TRBD2. The J segment lost 7 bases and the V segment lost 1 base, leaving 10 bases of the junction unmatched. The germline V gene encodes CDR1 LGHNA and CDR2 YNFKEQ. The CDR3 length is 16 residues. For the CDR3, the DNA is TGTGCCAGCAGCCAAGTGGGAGGGACTATCTCGAATGAGCAGTTCTTC. This translates into CASSQVGGTISNEQFF.

J is TRBJ1-1 and V is TRBV19; 9 nucleotides agree with TRBD1. Germline V lookup: CDR1 LNHDA, CDR2 SQIVND (reference sequence). V shed 8 bases, J shed 6 bases, and the junction held 4 bases outside the gene matches. The CDR3 loop spans 12 amino acids. The CDR3 loop is CASSQGAAEAFF. The CDR3 coding sequence is TGTGCCAGTTCACAGGGGGCGGCTGAAGCTTTCTTT.

This chain connects TRBV6-5 to TRBJ2-1; 14 bases align to TRBD2. Germline V gene data show CDR1 as MNHEY and CDR2 as SVGAGI. Losses at the gene ends were 8 bases for V and 4 bases for J; bases not matched to a gene: 1. This CDR3 comprises 14 residues. The CDR3 reads CASGTSGSYNEQFF. The CDR3 DNA is TGTGCCAGCGGGACTAGCGGGAGTTACAATGAGCAGTTCTTC.

This clone was seen just once. The rearrangement uses TRBV11-3 and TRBJ2-2; the D gene is possibly TRBD1 (5 bases). V lost 0 bases to trimming and J lost 0 bases, with 14 bases between them. The CDR3 extends over 18 amino acids. Per germline, CDR1 SGHNT and CDR2 YENEEA. CDR3 DNA sequence: TGTGCCAGCAGCTTAGATCATGTTGGGGCGTCGAACACCGGGGAGCTGTTTTTT. Amino acid sequence: CASSLDHVGASNTGELFF. Variable domain in full (rest from reference TRBV11-3 and TRBJ2-2): EAGVVQSPRYKIIEKKQPVAFWCNPISGHNTLYWYLQNLGQGPELLIRYENEEAVDDSQLPKDRFSAERLKGVDSTLKIQPAELGDSAVYLCASSLDHVGASNTGELFFGEGSRLTVL.